These 4 T cell receptor beta chains came from one sample sequenced in a study of OX40 agonist ivuxolimab in advanced cancers. Sequencing was performed with immunoSEQ multiplex PCR; in TCRdb, only in-frame clones are kept and a portion is missing. This sample has tens of thousands of clones, with approximately 81% found just once. Source: CD4+ or CD8+ T cells sorted from blood, taken in a trial of the OX40 agonist ivuxolimab. The receptors shown here come from an adult with an advanced solid tumor such as melanoma, head and neck, liver or kidney cancer.

The chain employs TRBV7-2 and TRBJ2-3; D ambiguous. Germline lookup yields CDR1 SGHTA and CDR2 FQGNSA. Trimming removed 0 bases from V and 4 bases from J, with 17 bases in between. The CDR3 is 17 amino acids. CDR3 bases: TGTGCCAGCAGCTTAGCCGCTAGTAGGGCCCCCCCAGATACGCAGTATTTT. This translates into CASSLAASRAPPDTQYF.

This chain connects TRBV7-9 to TRBJ2-6; a weak D match, TRBD1 (5 bases). Per germline, CDR1 SEHNR and CDR2 FQNEAQ (reference sequence). The CDR3 is 15 residues long. Trimming shortened V by 5 bases and J by 6 bases, and 14 bases separated the two germline ends. The chain's CDR3 is CASSPPDSLANVLTF. The CDR3 DNA is TGTGCCAGCAGCCCCCCCGACAGCCTGGCCAACGTCCTGACTTTC.

This chain joins TRBV5-8 and TRBJ2-7; D is undetermined. V gave up 0 bases and J gave up 5 bases, with 15 bases separating them. The CDR3 has 15 residues. CDR1 and CDR2 from the germline V gene are SGHTS and YDEGEE. CDR3 protein: CASSLGPDGYDEQYF. The CDR3 DNA is TGTGCCAGCAGCTTGGGGCCCGACGGGTACGACGAGCAGTACTTC.

The V and J genes are TRBV5-1 and TRBJ2-3; D might be TRBD1 or TRBD2, each matching 5 bases. The ends were cut back, 1 base at V and 0 bases at J, with 15 bases in the middle. In germline, CDR1 is SGHRS, CDR2 YFSETQ. The CDR3 is made up of 17 amino acids. The CDR3 nucleotides are TGCGCCAGCAGCTTGTGGGGCGGGTTCACTAGCACAGATACGCAGTATTTT. It specifies CASSLWGGFTSTDTQYF. The variable domain in full, with the rest retrieved from reference TRBV5-1 and TRBJ2-3, is KAGVTQTPRYLIKTRGQQVTLSCSPISGHRSVSWYQQTPGQGLQFLFEYFSETQRNKGNFPGRFSGRQFSNSRSEMNVSTLELGDSALYLCASSLWGGFTSTDTQYFGPGTRLTVL.